This TCR beta chain was observed in a study of blood T cell repertoires in COVID-19. Clones were read by immunoSEQ multiplex PCR, and TCRdb kept only the in-frame ones, dropping some. The table shows over 130,000 clones, with about 90% occurring only once. The CDR3 runs 16 residues. The germline V gene encodes CDR1 MNHNS and CDR2 SASEGT. V dropped 3 bases and J dropped 0 bases, with 12 bases sitting between them. The sequence derives from an elderly woman with acute or convalescent COVID-19. V is TRBV6-1 and J is TRBJ1-5, with D possibly matching TRBD1 (6 bases). Sequencing input: peripheral blood. This CDR3 reads CASSEGHLYSNQPQHF. The CDR3 DNA reads TGTGCCAGCAGTGAGGGACATCTTTATAGCAATCAGCCCCAGCATTTT.